This TCR beta chain is from a study of T cells in tuberculosis. Germline V lookup: CDR1 SGHTA, CDR2 FQGNSA. V dropped 2 bases and J dropped 0 bases, with 7 bases sitting between them. There are 14 residues in the CDR3. Sequenced by immunoSEQ multiplex PCR; TCRdb stores in-frame clones only, minus some. The sample yields about 30,000 clones, around 95% seen once. Of note for this clone: The antigen is unknown.

Broader study findings: Active tuberculosis cases were adults; controls were adolescents.

Each clinical donor contributed on average about 100,000 T cells from unsorted cryopreserved PBMC. The TCR sequence derives from a donor between 10 and 35 years old with latent tuberculosis or without tuberculosis infection. The sequencing input was PBMCs. The chain combines TRBV7-2 with TRBJ1-1; weak D call: TRBD1 (5 bases). CDR3 sequence reads: CASSLRGLNTEAFF. CDR3 coding DNA: TGTGCCAGCAGCTTAAGGGGCCTGAACACTGAAGCTTTCTTT. The full variable domain, its missing parts supplied by reference TRBV7-2 and TRBJ1-1, is GAGVSQSPSNKVTEKGKDVELRCDPISGHTALYWYRQSLGQGLEFLIYFQGNSAPDKSGLPSDRFSAERTGGSVSTLTIQRTQQEDSAVYLCASSLRGLNTEAFFGQGTRLTVV.